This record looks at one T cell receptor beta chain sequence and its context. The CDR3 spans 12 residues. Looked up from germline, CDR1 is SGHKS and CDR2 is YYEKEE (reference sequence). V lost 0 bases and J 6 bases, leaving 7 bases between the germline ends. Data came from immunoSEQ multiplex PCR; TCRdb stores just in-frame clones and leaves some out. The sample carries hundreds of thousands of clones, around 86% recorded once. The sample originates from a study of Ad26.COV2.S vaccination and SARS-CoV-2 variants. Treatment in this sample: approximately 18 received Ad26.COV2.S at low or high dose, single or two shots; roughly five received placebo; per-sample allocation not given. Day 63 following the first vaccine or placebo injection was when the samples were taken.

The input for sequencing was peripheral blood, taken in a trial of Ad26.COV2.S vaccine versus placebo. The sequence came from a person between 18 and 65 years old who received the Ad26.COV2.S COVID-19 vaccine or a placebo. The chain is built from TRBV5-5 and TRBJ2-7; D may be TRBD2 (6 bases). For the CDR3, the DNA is TGTGCCAGCAGCTTGGGGGGAGGCGAGCAGTACTTC. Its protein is CASSLGGGEQYF. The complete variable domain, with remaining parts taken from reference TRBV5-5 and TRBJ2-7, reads DAGVTQSPTHLIKTRGQQVTLRCSPISGHKSVSWYQQVLGQGPQFIFQYYEKEERGRGNFPDRFSARQFPNYSSELNVNALLLGDSALYLCASSLGGGEQYFGPGTRLTVT.